The source of this T cell receptor (beta chain) is a study of neoadjuvant anti-PD-1 for oral cavity cancer. Study-level background: Non-progressing patients received a fourth nivolumab dose near day 43, then surgery on days 50-56.

Stage II-IVA oral cavity squamous cell carcinoma was new and untreated by systemic or radiation therapy. Repertoires were generated with immunoSEQ multiplex PCR, while TCRdb's copy carries only in-frame clones and drops some. The table shows 70,000 to 95,000 clones, with 84% occurring only once. The V gene's germline CDR1 is SGHRS and CDR2 YFSETQ. The ends were cut back, 0 bases at V and 5 bases at J, with 8 bases in the middle. The CDR3 covers 13 residues. The material was PBMCs, obtained before nivolumab (anti-PD-1) treatment. The clonotype was recovered from a person aged 40 to 85 with oral cavity squamous cell carcinoma. The chain combines TRBV5-1 with TRBJ2-5; either TRBD1 or TRBD2 may fit D (5 bases each). CDR3 nucleotides: TGCGCCAGCAGCTTGGAGGGGACGGAGACCCAGTACTTC. Amino acid sequence: CASSLEGTETQYF.